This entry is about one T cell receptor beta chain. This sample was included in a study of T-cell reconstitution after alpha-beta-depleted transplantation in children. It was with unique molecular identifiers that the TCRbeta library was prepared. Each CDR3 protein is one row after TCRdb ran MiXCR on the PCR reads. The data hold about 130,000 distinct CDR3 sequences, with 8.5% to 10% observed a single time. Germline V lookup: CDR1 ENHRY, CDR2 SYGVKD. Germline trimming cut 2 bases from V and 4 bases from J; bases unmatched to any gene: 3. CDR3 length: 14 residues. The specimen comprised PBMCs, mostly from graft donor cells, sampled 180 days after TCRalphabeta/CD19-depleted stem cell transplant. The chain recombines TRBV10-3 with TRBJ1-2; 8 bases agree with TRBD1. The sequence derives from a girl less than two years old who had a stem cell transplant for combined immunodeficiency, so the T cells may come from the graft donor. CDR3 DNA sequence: TGTGCCATCAGTGAGCCAGGGGGCTTCTATGGCTACACCTTC. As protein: CAISEPGGFYGYTF.